One sample yielded the 22 T cell receptor beta chains listed below, sequenced in a study of T cell repertoires in cytomegalovirus infection (dated by TCRdb to 2018 to 2020). Sequencing was carried out with an Illumina HiSeq 1500. TCRdb trimmed public reads at Q25 via fastp, called clones via MiXCR and kept in-frame beta chains. A single entry per CDR3 protein holds the most common genes and DNA from its merged rows. This sample comprises fewer than 350,000 distinct CDR3 sequences, roughly 28% of them detected only once. Over 15% of the sample rests with the top ten. The intended sense of this specimen's treatment or condition label: in vitro stimulation with specific CMV peptide epitopes to enrich CMV-specific T cells. These receptors have no known antigen. The source was cultured PBMCs, collected from culture after CMV antigen stimulation. All receptors come from a human donor in good health (CMV status not recorded). Some clones in this sample may be carry-over from other donors' samples.

The rearrangement joins TRBV6-2 or TRBV6-3 to TRBJ2-7, with D maybe TRBD2 (7 bases). Trimming stripped 7 bases from V and 5 bases from J, with 15 bases between. Germline lookup yields CDR1 MNHEY and CDR2 SVGEGT. This CDR3 region has 13 residues. The DNA of the CDR3 is TGTGCCAGCACCCGGGGGGCCCCGAACGAGCAGTACTTC. Protein: CASTRGAPNEQYF.

V gene TRBV7-6 combines with J gene TRBJ2-3, with 14 bases fitting TRBD2. V shed 5 bases and J 5 bases; nucleotides not matched to a gene: 6. Looked up from germline, CDR1 is SGHVS and CDR2 is FNYEAQ. This CDR3 region has 16 residues. The CDR3 coding sequence is TGTGCCAGCAGCCCGGGACTAGCGGGAGCGGGAGATACGCAGTATTTT. Amino acids: CASSPGLAGAGDTQYF.

The sample holds a few counts of this clonotype. The V call is TRBV6-6, the J call TRBJ1-6; D unclear. CDR1 and CDR2 from the germline V gene are MNHNY and SVGAGI (reference sequence). The CDR3 is 15 amino acids. The V end was cut by 2 bases, the J end by 6 bases, with 11 bases between. The CDR3, as DNA: TGTGCCAGCAGTTACGGAGGGAGAGTTAATTCACCCCTCCACTTT. This translates into CASSYGGRVNSPLHF.

V and J are TRBV5-4 and TRBJ2-7; no firm D call. The CDR3 sequence is 14 residues long. V was clipped by 1 base and J by 2 bases, with 10 bases between them. Germline V gene sequence: CDR1 SGHNT, CDR2 YYREEE (reference sequence). CDR3 nucleotides: TGTGCCAGCAGCTTGTCGGGCACAACCTACGAGCAGTACTTC. Its protein is CASSLSGTTYEQYF.

The gene calls are TRBV5-1 and TRBJ2-5; TRBD1 matches 9 bases. Losses at the gene ends were 3 bases for V and 3 bases for J; bases not matched to a gene: 0. The CDR3 loop spans 13 amino acids. Germline V lookup: CDR1 SGHRS, CDR2 YFSETQ. Here the CDR3 DNA reads TGCGCCAGCAGCTGGGACAGGGAAGAGACCCAGTACTTC. It specifies CASSWDREETQYF.

The rearrangement uses TRBV7-9 and TRBJ2-7; possibly TRBD1 for D (5 bases). Looked up from germline, CDR1 is SEHNR and CDR2 is FQNEAQ (reference sequence). Trimming stripped 4 bases from V and 4 bases from J, with 8 bases between. This CDR3 has 12 residues. The CDR3 DNA follows: TGTGCCAGCAGCTCGCGACAGTACGAGCAGTACTTC. It encodes CASSSRQYEQYF. The complete variable domain, with remaining parts taken from reference TRBV7-9 and TRBJ2-7, reads DTGVSQNPRHKITKRGQNVTFRCDPISEHNRLYWYRQTLGQGPEFLTYFQNEAQLEKSRLLSDRFSAERPKGSFSTLEIQRTEQGDSAMYLCASSSRQYEQYFGPGTRLTVT.

The V gene is TRBV10-3, the J gene TRBJ1-2, with 7 bases aligning to TRBD1. In germline, CDR1 is ENHRY, CDR2 SYGVKD. J gave up 8 bases and V 2 bases, and 8 bases lay outside the gene matches. The CDR3 sequence is 14 residues long. This CDR3 is CAISEGKGAEGYTF. The CDR3 nucleotides read TGTGCCATCAGTGAGGGAAAGGGGGCTGAAGGCTACACCTTC.

This clonotype occurred a few times. The gene calls are TRBV19 and TRBJ1-1, with TRBD1 identical over 9 bases. V lost 5 bases, J lost 8 bases, and 6 bases stayed unmatched. There are 13 residues in the CDR3. Germline V CDR1 and CDR2: LNHDA, SQIVND (reference sequence). The CDR3 DNA is TGTGCCAGTAGTCGGGACAGGGTGCAGGAAGCTTTCTTT. Translation: CASSRDRVQEAFF. Looking up the rest from reference TRBV19 and TRBJ1-1 gives the full variable domain: DGGITQSPKYLFRKEGQNVTLSCEQNLNHDAMYWYRQDPGQGLRLIYYSQIVNDFQKGDIAEGYSVSREKKESFPLTVTSAQKNPTAFYLCASSRDRVQEAFFGQGTRLTVV.

Here the CDR3 DNA reads TGCAGCGTTGGACAGGGAAACTCTGGGGCCAACGTCCTGACTTTC. Residues: CSVGQGNSGANVLTF. The chain recombines TRBV29-1 with TRBJ2-6, with TRBD1 matching over 7 bases. The CDR3 consists of 15 residues. Germline-derived CDR1 and CDR2 are SQVTM and ANQGSEA. Unmatched junction bases numbered 3, after V lost 4 bases and J lost 0 bases.

The rearrangement links TRBV18 to TRBJ2-7; 8 bases align to TRBD2. Germline CDR1 KGHSH, CDR2 LQKENI. This CDR3 has 15 residues. Trimming took 3 bases from V and 2 from J; bases not matched to a gene: 6. The CDR3 DNA is TGTGCCAGCTCACCGGCGACTAGCGCGACCTACGAGCAGTACTTC. Its translation is CASSPATSATYEQYF.

This clonotype was counted only a few times. V is TRBV29-1 and J is TRBJ2-2; no firm D call. In germline, CDR1 is SQVTM, CDR2 ANQGSEA. V was cut by 4 bases and J by 0 bases, with 9 bases left in between. This CDR3 spans 14 amino acids. CDR3 bases: TGCAGCGTTGCCTCTTCTTCGAACACCGGGGAGCTGTTTTTT. It translates to CSVASSSNTGELFF.

The chain's CDR3 is CASSSGVNTGELFF. CDR3 nucleotides: TGTGCCAGCAGCTCGGGAGTTAACACCGGGGAGCTGTTTTTT. This rearrangement joins TRBV7-3 to TRBJ2-2; maybe TRBD2 (6 bases). The CDR3 has 14 amino acids. V was shortened by 4 bases and J by 2 bases, with 8 bases between the two germline ends. In germline, CDR1 is SGHTA, CDR2 FQGTGA.

This clonotype was seen a handful of times. The V gene is TRBV10-3, the J gene TRBJ1-5, with D possibly being TRBD1 (5 bases). Germline assignment: CDR1 ENHRY and CDR2 SYGVKD. This CDR3 comprises 13 residues. Between the trimmed V and J ends, which lost 6 bases and 5 bases, there was a span of 11 bases. CDR3 region: CAIRGQGDQPQHF. In DNA, the CDR3 is TGTGCCATCAGGGGGCAGGGTGATCAGCCCCAGCATTTT.

The V gene is TRBV27, the J gene TRBJ1-2, with 8 nucleotides matching TRBD1. Trimming cost V 4 bases and J 4 bases; bases outside gene matches: 8. CDR3 length: 15 amino acids. The V gene's germline CDR1 is MNHEY and CDR2 SMNVEV (reference sequence). Here the CDR3 DNA reads TGTGCCAGCAGTTCAACACCTCAGGGGGCCTATGGCTACACCTTC. Its protein product is CASSSTPQGAYGYTF.

This clonotype was seen a few times. This chain links TRBV6-1 with TRBJ1-3; 9 positions match TRBD1. This CDR3 contains 18 residues. CDR1 is MNHNS and CDR2 is SASEGT in the germline V gene. J gave up 3 bases and V 2 bases, and 11 bases lay outside the gene matches. The CDR3 is CASSERSRDRGNGNTIYF. The CDR3 DNA is TGTGCCAGCAGTGAAAGGTCGAGAGACAGGGGGAATGGAAACACCATATATTTT.

The V call is TRBV11-1, the J call TRBJ2-2, with TRBD2 matching 9 bases. The V gene's germline CDR1 is SGHAT and CDR2 FQDESV (reference sequence). This CDR3 is 17 amino acids long. V was clipped by 2 bases and J by 4 bases; unmatched bases: 8. The CDR3 here is CASSLSGLAGTTGELFF. The CDR3 region has the DNA TGTGCCAGCAGCTTATCCGGGCTAGCGGGGACCACCGGGGAGCTGTTTTTT.

This clonotype was recorded a few times. This rearrangement joins TRBV5-6 to TRBJ2-7; TRBD2 matches 10 bases. V was pared by 0 bases and J by 12 bases, with 15 bases of the junction left unmatched. The CDR3 consists of 16 residues. The V gene's germline CDR1 is SGHDT and CDR2 YYEEEE. The CDR3 sequence is CASSLASIRGGLARYF. CDR3 bases: TGTGCCAGCAGCTTGGCGTCCATCCGCGGGGGACTAGCGAGGTACTTC.

The chain combines TRBV7-9 with TRBJ2-3; a possible D gene is TRBD2 (6 bases). Germline CDR1 SEHNR, CDR2 FQNEAQ (reference sequence). CDR3 length equals 15 residues. V lost 5 bases and J 0 bases, leaving 12 bases between the germline ends. For the CDR3, the DNA is TGTGCCAGCAGCCCTAGGAGGGGCAGCACAGATACGCAGTATTTT. It codes for CASSPRRGSTDTQYF.

In nucleotides, the CDR3 is TGCGCCAGCAGTCTAGACAGGGTACAAGGCTACACCTTC. Translated, it gives CASSLDRVQGYTF. The V call is TRBV10-2, the J call TRBJ1-2; 7 nucleotides match TRBD1. Germline-derived CDR1 and CDR2 are WSHSY and SAAADI. The ends lost 5 bases at V and 8 bases at J; junction bases unmatched: 8. The CDR3 has 13 residues.

V is TRBV20-1 and J is TRBJ1-4; tentative D call: TRBD1 (6 bases). Per germline, CDR1 DFQATT and CDR2 SNEGSKA (reference sequence). The V and J ends lost 5 bases and 4 bases respectively, with 17 bases between them. The CDR3 covers 15 residues. CDR3 coding DNA: TGCAGTGCTGCTAACGGAGGACAGCGTAATGAAAAACTGTTTTTT. Amino acid sequence: CSAANGGQRNEKLFF.

Notes on this clonotype: A junction end diverges from the germline sequence, so it may reflect a read error. The chain employs TRBV4-1 and TRBJ2-7; the D gene is possibly TRBD2 (7 bases). This CDR3 spans 17 amino acids. CDR1 MGHRA and CDR2 YSYEKL come from the germline V gene. The CDR3 here is CASSQDYGGGPSYEQYF. The CDR3 nucleotides read TGTGCCAGCAGCCAAGATTATGGCGGGGGCCCCTCCTACGAGCAGTACTTC.

A few counts support this clonotype. The chain employs TRBV7-9 and TRBJ1-4; the D is unclear. V was shortened by 4 bases and J by 8 bases, with 17 bases between the two germline ends. Germline V gene data show CDR1 as SEHNR and CDR2 as FQNEAQ (reference sequence). CDR3 size: 15 residues. In DNA form, the CDR3 reads TGTGCCAGCAGCTCCGGAGGAACAGTTTACGAAAAACTGTTTTTT. The encoded protein is CASSSGGTVYEKLFF.